A selection of T cell receptor beta chains follows, all from one sample in a study of T cells in tuberculosis. TCRdb keeps only in-frame clones here, not all; method: immunoSEQ multiplex PCR. This sample yields 7,500 to 8,500 clones, of which 95% are seen a single time; more than 9% belongs to the top ten. Material: PBMCs. The receptors were gathered from an adult with tuberculosis. Both conserved end residues are part of each CDR3. A D gene is named only where the DNA matches it firmly. Not every row has a clone size; where given, it reads once, few, many or a size class.

clone size: once; D gene: TRBD2; J gene: TRBJ2-2; V gene: TRBV2; CDR3 DNA: TGTGCCAGCAGAGGGTCCGCTAGCGGATCGAACACCGGGGAGCTGTTTTTT; CDR3 protein: CASRGSASGSNTGELFF
clone size: NA; D gene: TRBD2; J gene: TRBJ2-5; V gene: TRBV11-2; CDR3 DNA: TGTGCCAGCAGCTTAGAGGCTAGCGGGGGGGAGACCCAGTACTTC; CDR3 protein: CASSLEASGGETQYF
clone size: NA; D gene: NA; J gene: TRBJ1-1; V gene: TRBV11-3; CDR3 DNA: TGTGCCAGCAGCTTAAATGGGGGGGAAGCTTTCTTT; CDR3 protein: CASSLNGGEAFF
clone size: NA; D gene: TRBD1; J gene: TRBJ2-2; V gene: TRBV4-1; CDR3 DNA: TGCGCCAGCAGCCCCTTGACAGGGGGCCTTACCGGGGAGCTGTTTTTT; CDR3 protein: CASSPLTGGLTGELFF
clone size: NA; D gene: NA; J gene: TRBJ2-3; V gene: TRBV4-1; CDR3 DNA: TGCGCCAGCAGCCAAGAGTCCCCGGGGGATACGCAGTATTTT; CDR3 protein: CASSQESPGDTQYF
clone size: NA; D gene: TRBD1; J gene: TRBJ2-7; V gene: TRBV5-5; CDR3 DNA: TGTGCCAGCAGCTTGTTGGGACAGGCGTACGAGCAGTACTTC; CDR3 protein: CASSLLGQAYEQYF
clone size: NA; D gene: TRBD2; J gene: TRBJ2-1; V gene: TRBV7-2; CDR3 DNA: TGTGCCAGCAGCTTTAGCGGGGGGGAATACAATGAGCAGTTCTTC; CDR3 protein: CASSFSGGEYNEQFF
clone size: NA; D gene: NA; J gene: TRBJ1-1; V gene: TRBV29-1; CDR3 DNA: TGCAGCACCTGGGGACTGACGAACACTGAAGCTTTCTTT; CDR3 protein: CSTWGLTNTEAFF
clone size: NA; D gene: NA; J gene: TRBJ2-1; V gene: TRBV19; CDR3 DNA: TGTGCCAGTAGTATAGGTCAGGAATACAATGAGCAGTTCTTC; CDR3 protein: CASSIGQEYNEQFF
clone size: NA; D gene: TRBD2; J gene: TRBJ2-2; V gene: TRBV9; CDR3 DNA: TGTGCCAGCAGCGTAGATGGCGGGGGGGAGACCGGGGAGCTGTTTTTT; CDR3 protein: CASSVDGGGETGELFF
clone size: NA; D gene: NA; J gene: TRBJ1-2; V gene: TRBV9; CDR3 DNA: TGTGCCAGCAGCGTATCCTCATATGCGGGGGCCTATGGCTACACCTTC; CDR3 protein: CASSVSSYAGAYGYTF
clone size: NA; D gene: NA; J gene: TRBJ1-4; V gene: TRBV6-5; CDR3 DNA: TGTGCCAGCTCGCCCGGACTTCCAACTAATGAAAAACTGTTTTTT; CDR3 protein: CASSPGLPTNEKLFF
clone size: NA; D gene: TRBD1; J gene: TRBJ1-2; V gene: TRBV30; CDR3 DNA: TGTGCCTGGAGTGTAGGGGGGACAGGGGAAGGGTATGGCTACACCTTC; CDR3 protein: CAWSVGGTGEGYGYTF
clone size: NA; D gene: NA; J gene: TRBJ2-7; V gene: TRBV6-4; CDR3 DNA: TGTGCCAGCAGCCGGGACTTTGGCTACGAGCAGTACTTC; CDR3 protein: CASSRDFGYEQYF
clone size: NA; D gene: TRBD2; J gene: TRBJ2-7; V gene: TRBV5-1; CDR3 DNA: TGCGCCAGCAGCTTCGGGACTAGCGGCTCCTACGAGCAGTACTTC; CDR3 protein: CASSFGTSGSYEQYF
clone size: NA; D gene: NA; J gene: TRBJ1-5; V gene: TRBV5-6; CDR3 DNA: TGTGCCAGCAAGCTGGAGGGCAGCAATCAGCCCCAGCATTTT; CDR3 protein: CASKLEGSNQPQHF
clone size: NA; D gene: NA; J gene: TRBJ2-1; V gene: TRBV19; CDR3 DNA: TGTGCCAGTAGTATATGGGGGGATGAGCAGTTCTTC; CDR3 protein: CASSIWGDEQFF
clone size: NA; D gene: NA; J gene: TRBJ2-7; V gene: TRBV19; CDR3 DNA: TGTGCCAGTAGTATAAGTAGAGGGACACCCCACGAGCAGTACTTC; CDR3 protein: CASSISRGTPHEQYF
clone size: NA; D gene: NA; J gene: TRBJ1-3; V gene: TRBV5-6; CDR3 DNA: TGTGCCAGCAGCTTCGGTCGCTCTGGAAACACCATATATTTT; CDR3 protein: CASSFGRSGNTIYF
clone size: once; D gene: TRBD1; J gene: TRBJ2-7; V gene: TRBV4-2; CDR3 DNA: TGTGCCAGCAGCCATGGGACAGGGGGGGTCGAGCAGTACTTC; CDR3 protein: CASSHGTGGVEQYF
clone size: NA; D gene: NA; J gene: TRBJ2-3; V gene: TRBV5-5; CDR3 DNA: TGTGCCAGCAGCGCGGGCTCTACAGATACGCAGTATTTT; CDR3 protein: CASSAGSTDTQYF
clone size: once; D gene: NA; J gene: TRBJ2-2; V gene: TRBV2; CDR3 DNA: TGTGCCAGCTTAGACAGGGACTACACCGGGGAGCTGTTTTTT; CDR3 protein: CASLDRDYTGELFF
clone size: NA; D gene: NA; J gene: TRBJ1-4; V gene: TRBV29-1; CDR3 DNA: TGCAGCTCGTTCAATCCAGGGGAAAAACTGTTTTTT; CDR3 protein: CSSFNPGEKLFF
clone size: NA; D gene: NA; J gene: TRBJ2-7; V gene: TRBV5-1; CDR3 DNA: TGCGCCAGCAGCCCGGGCTACGAGCAGTACTTC; CDR3 protein: CASSPGYEQYF
clone size: once; D gene: NA; J gene: TRBJ2-7; V gene: TRBV5-4; CDR3 DNA: TGTGCCAGCAGCTTCTGGGGGGACGGCCTTGGGGACGAGCAGTACTTC; CDR3 protein: CASSFWGDGLGDEQYF
clone size: NA; D gene: NA; J gene: TRBJ1-2; V gene: TRBV19; CDR3 DNA: TGTGCCAGTAGTATCGGGAGGGGCTCCGATGGCTACACCTTC; CDR3 protein: CASSIGRGSDGYTF
clone size: NA; D gene: TRBD1; J gene: TRBJ2-3; V gene: TRBV4-1; CDR3 DNA: TGCGCCAGCAGCCAAGACAGGGGGCGGGATACGCAGTATTTT; CDR3 protein: CASSQDRGRDTQYF
clone size: NA; D gene: TRBD2; J gene: TRBJ2-7; V gene: TRBV5-4; CDR3 DNA: TGTGCCAGCAGCTTTCGACTAGCGGGCTACGAGCAGTACTTC; CDR3 protein: CASSFRLAGYEQYF
clone size: NA; D gene: TRBD1; J gene: TRBJ2-3; V gene: TRBV19; CDR3 DNA: TGTGCCAGTAACACAGGGACAGGGGCAGATACGCAGTATTTT; CDR3 protein: CASNTGTGADTQYF
clone size: NA; D gene: NA; J gene: TRBJ1-1; V gene: TRBV5-1; CDR3 DNA: TGCGCCAGCAGCACCCGGGAGGAGAACACTGAAGCTTTCTTT; CDR3 protein: CASSTREENTEAFF
clone size: NA; D gene: TRBD2; J gene: TRBJ2-1; V gene: TRBV7-2; CDR3 DNA: TGTGCCAGCAGCTTCACTAGCGGGGGGGCCGTCGATGAGCAGTTCTTC; CDR3 protein: CASSFTSGGAVDEQFF
clone size: NA; D gene: TRBD2; J gene: TRBJ2-2; V gene: TRBV2; CDR3 DNA: TGTGCCAGCAGTGTCCTAGCGGGAGGTATAACCGGGGAGCTGTTTTTT; CDR3 protein: CASSVLAGGITGELFF
clone size: NA; D gene: TRBD1; J gene: TRBJ1-5; V gene: TRBV12-5; CDR3 DNA: TGTGCTAGTGGTCCCGGCGACCGGGACAGGGGGCGCGTTGGTCAGCCCCAGCATTTT; CDR3 protein: CASGPGDRDRGRVGQPQHF
clone size: NA; D gene: TRBD1; J gene: TRBJ2-5; V gene: TRBV13; CDR3 DNA: TGTGCCAGCAGCTTACCCGGACAGGGAGTAGAGACCCAGTACTTC; CDR3 protein: CASSLPGQGVETQYF
clone size: NA; D gene: TRBD2; J gene: TRBJ2-3; V gene: TRBV5-1; CDR3 DNA: TGCGCCAGCAGCTTGGGACTAGCGGGGGGGGCGGATACGCAGTATTTT; CDR3 protein: CASSLGLAGGADTQYF
clone size: NA; D gene: TRBD2; J gene: TRBJ2-1; V gene: TRBV15; CDR3 DNA: TGTGCCACCAGCAGAGGTCGAGGTAGCGGGAGCTACAATGAGCAGTTCTTC; CDR3 protein: CATSRGRGSGSYNEQFF
clone size: NA; D gene: NA; J gene: TRBJ1-2; V gene: TRBV6-5; CDR3 DNA: TGTGCCAGCAGCTCACTACCTCACTATGGCTACACCTTC; CDR3 protein: CASSSLPHYGYTF
clone size: NA; D gene: TRBD2; J gene: TRBJ2-3; V gene: TRBV7-3; CDR3 DNA: TGTGCCAGCAGCTCGCGTCCCGGGACTAGCGGGGTCACCCCCGATACGCAGTATTTT; CDR3 protein: CASSSRPGTSGVTPDTQYF
clone size: few; D gene: TRBD1; J gene: TRBJ1-1; V gene: TRBV30; CDR3 DNA: TGTGCCTGGAGTGCCCCACAGGGGTTGACTGAAGCTTTCTTT; CDR3 protein: CAWSAPQGLTEAFF
clone size: NA; D gene: NA; J gene: TRBJ1-2; V gene: TRBV11-2; CDR3 DNA: TGTGCCAGCAGCTTAGTCCCAAGGGGAGGCTACACCTTC; CDR3 protein: CASSLVPRGGYTF
clone size: NA; D gene: TRBD2; J gene: TRBJ2-1; V gene: TRBV27; CDR3 DNA: TGTGCCAGCAGTTTAGGCCCCCTGAGAGCTAGCGGCTACAATGAGCAGTTCTTC; CDR3 protein: CASSLGPLRASGYNEQFF
clone size: NA; D gene: TRBD1; J gene: TRBJ1-1; V gene: TRBV4-1; CDR3 DNA: TGCGCCAGCAGCCAAGACCGAATTCGGACAGGACTGAACACTGAAGCTTTCTTT; CDR3 protein: CASSQDRIRTGLNTEAFF
clone size: once; D gene: NA; J gene: TRBJ2-7; V gene: TRBV28; CDR3 DNA: TGTGCCAGCAGTTTAGACAGGTTTGCCTCCTACGAGCAGTACTTC; CDR3 protein: CASSLDRFASYEQYF
clone size: once; D gene: TRBD2; J gene: TRBJ2-3; V gene: TRBV5-1; CDR3 DNA: TGCGCCAGCAGCGGAGGGACTAGCGGGAGTATGACAGATACGCAGTATTTT; CDR3 protein: CASSGGTSGSMTDTQYF
clone size: few; D gene: NA; J gene: TRBJ1-1; V gene: TRBV14; CDR3 DNA: TGTGCCAGCAGCCAAGATGAGGGTTGGGACACTGAAGCTTTCTTT; CDR3 protein: CASSQDEGWDTEAFF
clone size: once; D gene: NA; J gene: TRBJ2-5; V gene: TRBV7-2; CDR3 DNA: TGTGCCAGCAGCTTCGACTACCAAGAGACCCAGTACTTC; CDR3 protein: CASSFDYQETQYF
clone size: NA; D gene: NA; J gene: TRBJ1-5; V gene: TRBV2; CDR3 DNA: TGTGCCAGCAGTGCTCGTTCGGGGGGTGGGCAGCCCCAGCATTTT; CDR3 protein: CASSARSGGGQPQHF
clone size: NA; D gene: NA; J gene: TRBJ2-2; V gene: TRBV7-6; CDR3 DNA: TGTGCCAGCAGCCGACTTAACACCGGGGAGCTGTTTTTT; CDR3 protein: CASSRLNTGELFF